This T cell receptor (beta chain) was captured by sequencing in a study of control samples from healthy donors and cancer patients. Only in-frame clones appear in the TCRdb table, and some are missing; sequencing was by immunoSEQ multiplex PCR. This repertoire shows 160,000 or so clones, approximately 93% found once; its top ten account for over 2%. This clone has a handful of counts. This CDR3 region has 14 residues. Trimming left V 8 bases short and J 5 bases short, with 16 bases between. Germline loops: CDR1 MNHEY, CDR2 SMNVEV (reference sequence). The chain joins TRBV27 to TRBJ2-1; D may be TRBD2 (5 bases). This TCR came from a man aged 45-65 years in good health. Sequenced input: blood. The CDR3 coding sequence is TGTGCCAGCCGAGCGGAACTGTTTAACAATGAGCAGTTCTTC. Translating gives CASRAELFNNEQFF.